This is a list of T cell receptor beta chains from one sample in a study of blood T cell repertoires in COVID-19. The table came from immunoSEQ multiplex PCR; TCRdb's copy has only in-frame clones and leaves some out. The table has 150,000 to 250,000 clones, roughly 82% seen once. Sequenced: PBMCs or T cells enriched from blood (not recorded which). The source of these receptors is a man between 35 and 55 years old who had recovered from COVID-19. CDR3s leave out the opening cysteine and the closing phenylalanine or tryptophan.

j_gene	v_gene	CDR3aa
TRBJ2-1	TRBV10-3	AIGLAGTYNEQF
TRBJ2-7	TRBV11-2	ASSLVRGQGRYEQY
TRBJ2-3	TRBV4-2	ASSQEGVGSWAPY
TRBJ1-2	TRBV9	ASSVTGNYGYT
TRBJ1-1	TRBV4-1	ASSLGQGSGNTEAF
TRBJ1-5	TRBV28	ASRLPRVQPQH
TRBJ1-2	TRBV28	ASSLGGRANYGYT
TRBJ1-4	TRBV10-1	ASSEGLRGLRLVANEKLF
TRBJ2-7	TRBV10-1	ASSDLGHVWEQY
TRBJ2-3	TRBV2	ASSEESAGFTDTQY
TRBJ1-6	TRBV28	ASSSTGANSPLH
TRBJ2-5	TRBV5-1	ASSLANRGTQY
TRBJ2-1	TRBV30	AWSTGYEQF
TRBJ2-5	TRBV10-1	ASSERAGYQETQY
TRBJ2-3	TRBV5-6	ASSFKTSLEFTDTQY
TRBJ2-1	TRBV7-9	ASSLGSGGTYNEQF
TRBJ2-3	TRBV9	ASSVGIYTDTQY
TRBJ1-2	TRBV6-2/TRBV6-3	ASSIHRGLMDGYT
TRBJ2-1	TRBV7-2	ASSFVHDNEQF
TRBJ2-1	TRBV11-2	ASSLGSGLTRNNEQF
TRBJ1-5	TRBV4-1	ASSQVTDTYSNQPQH
TRBJ1-2	TRBV7-2	ASSSPPQGALSGYT
TRBJ2-1	TRBV18	ASSPGIAGGGDEQF
TRBJ1-5	TRBV27	ASSLWANQPQH
TRBJ1-1	TRBV11-2	ASSPGMNTEAF
TRBJ2-3	TRBV7-3	ASTSQAADTQY
TRBJ1-1	TRBV3-1/TRBV3-2	ASSQAGGGKAF
TRBJ2-7	TRBV18	ASSPTTGVTYEQY
TRBJ2-5	TRBV5-6	ASSGGSAQETQY
TRBJ1-3	TRBV4-1	ASSPTGVAGNTIY
TRBJ1-1	TRBV5-5	ASSLVVGDTEAF
TRBJ1-1	TRBV3-1/TRBV3-2	ASEVNLGGFREAF
TRBJ2-7	TRBV11-2	ASSLDRGTFAGSYEQY
TRBJ2-7	TRBV4-3	ASSQDYLEDSGYEQY
TRBJ2-1	TRBV19	ASSLFGGDEQF
TRBJ1-5	TRBV29-1	SVASGGAGYQPQH
TRBJ2-1	TRBV25-1	ASSEREDREDNEQF
TRBJ1-2	TRBV28	ASSLQQSYGYT
TRBJ1-2	TRBV28	ASRMLTGTYGYT
TRBJ2-3	TRBV27	ASTPGTSGRGDTQY
TRBJ1-2	TRBV27	ASTRQARGGIYGYT
TRBJ1-5	TRBV6-8	ASSYLRAQGQRGVNQPQH
TRBJ1-6	TRBV4-1	ASSQVGQGNSPLH